The clone carrying this T cell receptor beta chain was seen repeatedly, ten times or more. The antigen is not known. Preparation of the TCRbeta library involved a method that used unique molecular identifiers. MiXCR was run by TCRdb on the PCR reads, yielding one entry per CDR3 protein. This repertoire shows under 750,000 distinct CDR3 sequences, 23% found once; its top ten account for 13% to 15%. This record comes from a study of T-cell reconstitution after alpha-beta-depleted transplantation in children. Notes on the study in general: Alpha-beta T cells present about two months after transplant were reported to originate from several hundred expanded graft clones.

This CDR3 is built from 15 residues. The ends were cut back, 3 bases at V and 3 bases at J, with 13 bases in the middle. This receptor was taken from a boy under two years old who had a stem cell transplant for acute myeloid leukemia, so the T cells may come from the graft donor. The starting material was PBMCs, mostly from graft donor cells, obtained 360 days after TCRalphabeta/CD19-depleted stem cell transplant. The gene calls are TRBV12-3 or TRBV12-4 and TRBJ2-3; D perhaps matches TRBD2 (5 bases). The CDR3, as DNA: TGTGCCAGCAGTTTTGAGGGTGTTGTAACAGATACGCAGTATTTT. The encoded protein is CASSFEGVVTDTQYF.